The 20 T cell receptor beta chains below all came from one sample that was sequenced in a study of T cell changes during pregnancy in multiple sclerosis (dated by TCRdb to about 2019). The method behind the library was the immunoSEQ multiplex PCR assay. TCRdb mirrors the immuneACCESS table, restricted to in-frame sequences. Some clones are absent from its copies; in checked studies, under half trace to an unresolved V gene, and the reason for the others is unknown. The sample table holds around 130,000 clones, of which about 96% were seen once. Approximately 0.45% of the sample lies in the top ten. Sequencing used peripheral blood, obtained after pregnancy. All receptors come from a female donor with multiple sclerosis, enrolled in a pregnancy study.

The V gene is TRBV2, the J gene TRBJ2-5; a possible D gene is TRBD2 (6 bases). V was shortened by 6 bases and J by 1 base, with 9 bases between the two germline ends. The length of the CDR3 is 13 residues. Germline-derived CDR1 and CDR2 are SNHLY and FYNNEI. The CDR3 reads CASRREPQETQYF. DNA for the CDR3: TGTGCCAGCAGACGGGAGCCCCAAGAGACCCAGTACTTC.

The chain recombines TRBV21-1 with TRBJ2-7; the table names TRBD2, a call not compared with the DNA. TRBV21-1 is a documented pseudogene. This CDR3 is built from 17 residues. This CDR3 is CASSKGFPRESLYEQYF. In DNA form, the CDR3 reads TGTGCCAGCAGCAAAGGGTTTCCCCGGGAATCACTCTACGAGCAGTACTTC.

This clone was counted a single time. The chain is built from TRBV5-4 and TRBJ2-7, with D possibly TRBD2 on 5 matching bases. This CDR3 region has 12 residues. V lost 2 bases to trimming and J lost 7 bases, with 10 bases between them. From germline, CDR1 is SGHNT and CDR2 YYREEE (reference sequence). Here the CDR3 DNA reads TGTGCCAGCAGCTTAGACTACGGGGAGCAGTACTTC. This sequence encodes CASSLDYGEQYF.

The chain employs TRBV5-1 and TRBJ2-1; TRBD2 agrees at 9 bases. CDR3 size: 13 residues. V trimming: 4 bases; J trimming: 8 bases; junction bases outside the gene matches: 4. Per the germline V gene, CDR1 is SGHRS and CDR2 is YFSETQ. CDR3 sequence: CASSAGTSHEQFF. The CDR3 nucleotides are TGCGCCAGCAGCGCCGGGACTAGCCATGAGCAGTTCTTC.

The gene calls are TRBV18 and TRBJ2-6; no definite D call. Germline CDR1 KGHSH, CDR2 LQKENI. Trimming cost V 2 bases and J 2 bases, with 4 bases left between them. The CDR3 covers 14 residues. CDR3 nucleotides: TGTGCCAGCTCACCAGGGCCTGGGGCCAACGTCCTGACTTTC. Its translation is CASSPGPGANVLTF.

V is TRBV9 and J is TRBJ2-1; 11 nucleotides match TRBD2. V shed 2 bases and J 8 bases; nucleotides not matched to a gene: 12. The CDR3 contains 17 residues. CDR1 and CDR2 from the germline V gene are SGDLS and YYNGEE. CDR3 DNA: TGTGCCAGCAGCGTGGATGGACTAGCGGGTGTCTTGTATGAGCAGTTCTTC. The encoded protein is CASSVDGLAGVLYEQFF.

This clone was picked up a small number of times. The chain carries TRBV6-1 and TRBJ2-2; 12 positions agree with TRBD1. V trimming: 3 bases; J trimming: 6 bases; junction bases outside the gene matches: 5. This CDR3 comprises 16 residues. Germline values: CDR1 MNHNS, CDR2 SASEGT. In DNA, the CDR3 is TGTGCCAGCAGTGAGCCGGGACAGGGGGCCCCCGGGGAGCTGTTTTTT. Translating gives CASSEPGQGAPGELFF.

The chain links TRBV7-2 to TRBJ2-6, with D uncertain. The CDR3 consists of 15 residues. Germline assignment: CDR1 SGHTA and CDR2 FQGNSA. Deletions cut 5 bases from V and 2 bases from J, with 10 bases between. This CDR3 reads CASSPRVAGANVLTF. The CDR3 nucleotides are TGTGCCAGCAGCCCCCGAGTCGCTGGGGCCAACGTCCTGACTTTC.

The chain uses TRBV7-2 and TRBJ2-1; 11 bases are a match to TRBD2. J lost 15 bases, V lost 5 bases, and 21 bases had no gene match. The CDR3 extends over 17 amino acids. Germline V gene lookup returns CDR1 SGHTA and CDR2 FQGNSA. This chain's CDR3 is CASSAQGGTSGQPRLFF. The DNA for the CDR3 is TGTGCCAGCAGCGCCCAGGGGGGGACTAGCGGACAACCTCGGCTGTTCTTC.

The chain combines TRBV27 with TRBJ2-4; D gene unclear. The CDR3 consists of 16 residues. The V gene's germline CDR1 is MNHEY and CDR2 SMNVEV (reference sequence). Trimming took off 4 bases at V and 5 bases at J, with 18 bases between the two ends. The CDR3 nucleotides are TGTGCCAGCAGTTCCCTTTTAGAAAGAGTCCAAAACATTCAGTACTTC. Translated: CASSSLLERVQNIQYF.

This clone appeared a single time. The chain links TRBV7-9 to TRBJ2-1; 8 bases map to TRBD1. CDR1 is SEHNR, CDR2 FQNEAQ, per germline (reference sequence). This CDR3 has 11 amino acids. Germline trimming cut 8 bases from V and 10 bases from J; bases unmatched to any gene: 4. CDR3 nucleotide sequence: TGTGCCAGCGACTGGGACAGGGAGCAGTTCTTC. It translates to CASDWDREQFF.

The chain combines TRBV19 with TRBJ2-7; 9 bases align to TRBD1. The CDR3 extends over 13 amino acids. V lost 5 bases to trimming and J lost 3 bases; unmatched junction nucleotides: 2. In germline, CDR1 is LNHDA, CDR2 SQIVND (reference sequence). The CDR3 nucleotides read TGTGCCAGTAGTGGACAGGGGAACTACGAGCAGTACTTC. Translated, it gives CASSGQGNYEQYF.

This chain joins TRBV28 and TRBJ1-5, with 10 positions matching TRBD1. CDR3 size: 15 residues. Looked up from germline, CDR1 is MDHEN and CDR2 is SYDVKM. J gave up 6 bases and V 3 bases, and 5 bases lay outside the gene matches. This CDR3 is CASSFRGQGIQPQHF. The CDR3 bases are TGTGCCAGCAGTTTCCGGGGACAGGGGATTCAGCCCCAGCATTTT.

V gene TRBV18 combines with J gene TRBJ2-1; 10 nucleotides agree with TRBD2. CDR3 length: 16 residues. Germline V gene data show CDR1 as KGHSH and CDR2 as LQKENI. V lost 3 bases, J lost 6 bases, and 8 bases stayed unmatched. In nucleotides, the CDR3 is TGTGCCAGCTCACCGCTAGCGGGAGTTCGTTCCAATGAGCAGTTCTTC. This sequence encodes CASSPLAGVRSNEQFF.

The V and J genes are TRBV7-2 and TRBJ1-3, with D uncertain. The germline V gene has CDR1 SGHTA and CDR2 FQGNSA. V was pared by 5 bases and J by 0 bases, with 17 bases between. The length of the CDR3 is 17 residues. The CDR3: CASSPVARGHSGNTIYF. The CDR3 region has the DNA TGTGCCAGCAGCCCCGTAGCTCGAGGGCACTCTGGAAACACCATATATTTT.

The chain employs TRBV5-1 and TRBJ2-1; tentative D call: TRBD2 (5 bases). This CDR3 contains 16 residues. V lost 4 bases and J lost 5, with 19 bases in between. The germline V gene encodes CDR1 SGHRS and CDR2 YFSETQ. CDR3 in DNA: TGCGCCAGCAGCCCCCGGGGTGGGGTCCTTAACAATGAGCAGTTCTTC. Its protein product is CASSPRGGVLNNEQFF.

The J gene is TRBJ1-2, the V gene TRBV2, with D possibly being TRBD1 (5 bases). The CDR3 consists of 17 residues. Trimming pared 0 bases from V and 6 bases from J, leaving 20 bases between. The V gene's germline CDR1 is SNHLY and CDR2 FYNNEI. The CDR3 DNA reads TGTGCCAGCAGTGAAGCGATGGACACACTCCTGGTCGATGGCTACACCTTC. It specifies CASSEAMDTLLVDGYTF.

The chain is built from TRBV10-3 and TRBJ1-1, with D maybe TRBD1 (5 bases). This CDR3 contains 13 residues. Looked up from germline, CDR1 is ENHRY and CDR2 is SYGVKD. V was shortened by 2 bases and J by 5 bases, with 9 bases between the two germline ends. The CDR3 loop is CAISEKEGTEAFF. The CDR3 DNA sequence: TGTGCCATCAGTGAGAAGGAGGGGACTGAAGCTTTCTTT.

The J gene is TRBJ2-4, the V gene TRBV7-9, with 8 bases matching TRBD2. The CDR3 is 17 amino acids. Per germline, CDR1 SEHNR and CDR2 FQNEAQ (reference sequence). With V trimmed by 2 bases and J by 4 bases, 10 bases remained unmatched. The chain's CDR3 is CASSLSPLPSGKNIQYF. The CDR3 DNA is TGTGCCAGCAGCTTATCCCCCCTCCCTAGCGGGAAAAACATTCAGTACTTC.

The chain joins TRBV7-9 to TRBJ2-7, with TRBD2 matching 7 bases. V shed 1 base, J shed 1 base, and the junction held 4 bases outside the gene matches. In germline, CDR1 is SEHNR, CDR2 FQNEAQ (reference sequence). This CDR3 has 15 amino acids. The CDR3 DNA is TGTGCCAGCAGCTTAGACCGGACTAGGTCCTACGAGCAGTACTTC. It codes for CASSLDRTRSYEQYF.